What follows is one T cell receptor (beta chain) and its context. No antigen is known for it. Measured with immunoSEQ multiplex PCR; TCRdb has only the in-frame clones, and not every one. The table has about 350,000 clones, about 85% seen once. Germline CDR1 is GTSNPN and CDR2 is SVGIG (reference sequence). The CDR3 consists of 14 residues. The ends were cut back, 6 bases at V and 8 bases at J, with 19 bases in the middle. The sample is drawn from a study of Ad26.COV2.S vaccination and SARS-CoV-2 variants. Findings and caveats of the study: Total T cell responses, in the TCR breadth and depth analyses, may have been underestimated. The breadth of spike-specific CD8+ and CD4+ T cell responses after vaccination was reportedly substantial. The placebo group had lower spike-specific TCR breadth than the vaccine recipients did.

Treatment in this sample: around 19 received Ad26.COV2.S at low or high dose, single or two shots; roughly 5 received placebo; per-sample allocation not given. Sampling was done on day 63 after the first vaccine or placebo injection. The specimen was peripheral blood, collected in a trial of Ad26.COV2.S vaccine versus placebo. The TCR comes from a person between 18 and 59 years old who received the Ad26.COV2.S COVID-19 vaccine or a placebo. V is TRBV30 and J is TRBJ1-4; possibly TRBD1 for D (6 bases). CDR3 amino acids: CACLGQGTKEKLFF. Here the CDR3 DNA reads TGTGCCTGTTTGGGCCAGGGGACCAAGGAAAAACTGTTTTTT.